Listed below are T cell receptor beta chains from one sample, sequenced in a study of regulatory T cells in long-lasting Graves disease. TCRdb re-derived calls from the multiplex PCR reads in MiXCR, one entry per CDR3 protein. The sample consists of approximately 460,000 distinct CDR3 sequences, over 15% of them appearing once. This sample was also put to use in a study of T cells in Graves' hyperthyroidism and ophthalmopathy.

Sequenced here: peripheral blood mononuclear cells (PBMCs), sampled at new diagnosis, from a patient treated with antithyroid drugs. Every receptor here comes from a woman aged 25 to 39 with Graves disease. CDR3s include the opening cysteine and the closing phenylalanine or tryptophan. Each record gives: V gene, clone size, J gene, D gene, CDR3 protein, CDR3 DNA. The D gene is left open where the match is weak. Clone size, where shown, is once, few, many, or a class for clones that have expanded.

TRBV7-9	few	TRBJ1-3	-	CASSQRRTSGNTIYF	TGTGCCAGCAGCCAGAGACGTACCTCTGGAAACACCATATATTTT
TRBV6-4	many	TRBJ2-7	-	CASSFQGREQYF	TGTGCCAGCAGTTTTCAGGGGCGTGAGCAGTACTTC
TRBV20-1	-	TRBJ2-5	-	CSASPDYHPSGETQYF	TGCAGTGCTAGTCCCGACTATCACCCCTCGGGCGAGACCCAGTACTTC
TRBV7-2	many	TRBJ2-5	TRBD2	CASSAITYTSELEETQYF	TGTGCCAGCAGCGCCATAACGTATACTAGCGAACTAGAAGAGACCCAGTACTTC
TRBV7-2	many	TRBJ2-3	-	CASSLLGDTQYF	TGTGCCAGCAGCTTACTAGGAGATACGCAGTATTTT
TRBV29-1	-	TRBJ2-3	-	CSAPGAPTDTQYF	TGCAGCGCGCCAGGGGCTCCCACAGATACGCAGTATTTT
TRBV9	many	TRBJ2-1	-	CASSVRAYNEQFF	TGTGCCAGCAGTGTGAGGGCCTACAATGAGCAGTTCTTC
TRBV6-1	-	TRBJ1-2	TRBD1	CASSGIMGQAFSYAF	TGTGCCAGCAGCGGAATTATGGGACAGGCCTTTAGCTACGCCTTC
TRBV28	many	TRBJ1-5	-	CASEDRDPYGQPQHF	TGTGCCAGTGAAGACCGGGACCCCTATGGTCAGCCCCAGCATTTT
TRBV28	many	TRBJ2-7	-	CASKLGWSKQYF	TGTGCCAGCAAACTGGGATGGTCTAAGCAGTACTTC
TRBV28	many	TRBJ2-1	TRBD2	CASSLASGSGNEQFF	TGTGCCAGCAGTTTAGCTAGCGGGAGTGGTAATGAGCAGTTCTTC
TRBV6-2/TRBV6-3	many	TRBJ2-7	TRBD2	CASSFQTSVTYEQYF	TGTGCCAGCAGTTTCCAGACTAGCGTTACCTACGAGCAGTACTTC
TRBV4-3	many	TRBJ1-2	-	CASSQERVSSYGYTF	TGCGCCAGCAGCCAAGAACGGGTATCTAGCTATGGCTACACCTTC
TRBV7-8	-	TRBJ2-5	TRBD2	CASRLLTGGRELQETQYF	TGTGCCAGCAGGCTCTTGACGGGGGGGAGGGAACTCCAAGAGACCCAGTACTTC
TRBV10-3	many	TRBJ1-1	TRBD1	CAISESSRGLNTEAFF	TGTGCCATCAGTGAGTCGAGTAGGGGGCTGAACACTGAAGCTTTCTTT
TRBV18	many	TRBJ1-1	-	CASSPGMNTPEAFF	TGTGCCAGCTCACCAGGAATGAACACCCCTGAAGCTTTCTTT
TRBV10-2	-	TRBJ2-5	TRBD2	CASSLGGLAGGRETQYF	TGCGCCAGCAGCCTAGGAGGACTAGCGGGAGGGCGGGAGACCCAGTACTTC
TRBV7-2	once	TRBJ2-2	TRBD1	CASSSYQDRAITGELFF	TGTGCCAGCAGCTCATACCAGGACAGGGCGATTACCGGGGAGCTGTTTTTT
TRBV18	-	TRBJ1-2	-	CAGSPRSTNYGYTF	TGTGCCGGCTCACCGCGGAGCACTAACTATGGCTACACCTTC
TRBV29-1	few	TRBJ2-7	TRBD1	CSVVGQGAYEQYF	TGCAGCGTTGTAGGACAGGGGGCCTACGAGCAGTACTTC
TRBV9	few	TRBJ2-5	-	CASSGSLAVTQETQYF	TGTGCCAGCAGCGGTTCTCTGGCGGTAACTCAGGAGACCCAGTACTTC
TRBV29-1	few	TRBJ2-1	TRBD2	CSAGGTSGNNEQFF	TGCAGTGCCGGGGGGACTAGCGGTAACAATGAGCAGTTCTTC
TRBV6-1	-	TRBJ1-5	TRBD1	CASSPGDRGRDQPQHF	TGTGCCAGCAGCCCCGGGGACAGGGGAAGGGATCAGCCCCAGCATTTT
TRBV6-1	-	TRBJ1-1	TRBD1	CASSQSAGGIAEAFF	TGTGCCAGCAGTCAATCTGCAGGGGGGATCGCTGAAGCTTTCTTT
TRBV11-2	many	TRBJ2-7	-	CASSLGGDSNYFGPYEQYF	TGTGCCAGCAGCTTAGGTGGCGACTCAAACTACTTCGGCCCCTACGAGCAGTACTTC
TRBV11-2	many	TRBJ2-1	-	CASSLDFPWGEQFF	TGTGCCAGCAGCTTAGATTTCCCGTGGGGTGAGCAGTTCTTC
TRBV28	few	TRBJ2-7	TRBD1	CASTLDRGVSYEQYF	TGTGCCAGCACCTTAGACAGGGGGGTCTCCTACGAGCAGTACTTC
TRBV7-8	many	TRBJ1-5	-	CASRRGGKGDQPQHF	TGTGCCAGCAGGAGGGGCGGGAAAGGGGATCAGCCCCAGCATTTT
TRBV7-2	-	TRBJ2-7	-	CASSFDRTYEQYF	TGTGCCAGCAGCTTTGACAGAACCTACGAGCAGTACTTC
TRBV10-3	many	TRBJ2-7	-	CAISEAGSGRGQYF	TGTGCCATCAGTGAGGCAGGGTCTGGACGCGGGCAGTACTTC
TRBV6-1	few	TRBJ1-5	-	CASRSRIDSNQPQHF	TGTGCCAGCAGATCCCGGATAGATAGCAATCAGCCCCAGCATTTT
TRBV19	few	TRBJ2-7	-	CASSPMRGGPYEQYF	TGTGCCAGTAGTCCCATGAGGGGGGGGCCATACGAGCAGTACTTC
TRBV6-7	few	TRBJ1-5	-	CASRCMQPQHF	TGTGCCAGCAGGTGTATGCAGCCCCAGCATTTT
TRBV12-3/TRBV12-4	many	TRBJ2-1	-	CASSFHLDEQFF	TGTGCCAGCAGTTTCCATCTCGATGAGCAGTTCTTC
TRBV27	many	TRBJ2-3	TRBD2	CASSPHSGRLTDTQYF	TGTGCCAGCAGTCCACATAGCGGGAGACTAACAGATACGCAGTATTTT
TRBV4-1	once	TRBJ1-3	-	CASSLTVRGTGNTIYF	TGCGCCAGCAGCCTCACTGTCCGGGGGACTGGAAACACCATATATTTT
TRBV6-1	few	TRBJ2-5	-	CASRPVQGETQYF	TGTGCCAGCAGACCCGTCCAGGGGGAGACCCAGTACTTC
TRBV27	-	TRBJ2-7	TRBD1	CASSFQGALLPEQYF	TGTGCCAGCAGTTTTCAGGGGGCCCTTCTCCCCGAGCAGTACTTC
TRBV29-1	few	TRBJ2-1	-	CSGTSPPGDEQFF	TGCAGCGGCACTAGTCCCCCCGGCGATGAGCAGTTCTTC
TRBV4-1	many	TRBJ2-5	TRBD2	CASSHAGTSDETQYF	TGCGCCAGCAGCCATGCCGGGACTAGCGACGAGACCCAGTACTTC
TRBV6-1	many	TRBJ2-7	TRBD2	CASSEGLNSYEQYF	TGTGCCAGCAGTGAGGGACTAAATTCCTACGAGCAGTACTTC
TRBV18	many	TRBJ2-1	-	CASSPSTGNEQFF	TGTGCCAGCTCACCAAGTACAGGCAATGAGCAGTTCTTC
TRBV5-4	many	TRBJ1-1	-	CASSLDGVMNTEAFF	TGTGCCAGCAGCTTGGATGGGGTTATGAACACTGAAGCTTTCTTT
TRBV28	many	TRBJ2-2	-	CASYGPGTGELFF	TGTGCCAGCTACGGGCCAGGGACTGGGGAGCTGTTTTTT
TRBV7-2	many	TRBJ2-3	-	CASSHSEGTDTQYF	TGTGCCAGCAGCCACTCGGAGGGCACAGATACGCAGTATTTT
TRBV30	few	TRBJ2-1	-	CAWSVGGTRVRNEQFF	TGTGCCTGGAGTGTAGGAGGGACTCGGGTTAGGAATGAGCAGTTCTTC
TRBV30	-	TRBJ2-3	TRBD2	CAWSRDYSNTDTQYF	TGTGCCTGGAGTAGGGACTATTCTAACACAGATACGCAGTATTTT
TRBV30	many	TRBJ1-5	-	CAWSVHSNQPQHF	TGTGCCTGGAGTGTACACAGCAATCAGCCCCAGCATTTT
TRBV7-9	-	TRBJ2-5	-	CASSFVSGTQYF	TGTGCCAGCAGCTTTGTCTCAGGGACCCAGTACTTC
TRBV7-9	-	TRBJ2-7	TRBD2	CASSPQGTSASYEQYF	TGTGCCAGCAGCCCCCAGGGGACTAGCGCCTCCTACGAGCAGTACTTC
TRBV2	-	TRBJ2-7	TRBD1	CASFSQGVTTGEQYF	TGTGCCAGCTTCTCTCAGGGGGTCACCACCGGCGAGCAGTACTTC
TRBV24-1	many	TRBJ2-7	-	CATSDPRDTSYEQYF	TGTGCCACCAGTGACCCACGGGACACCTCCTACGAGCAGTACTTC